A selection of T cell receptor beta chains follows, all from one sample in a study of blood T cell repertoires in COVID-19. This table comes from immunoSEQ multiplex PCR, and its TCRdb copy is limited to in-frame clones, with some not included. Here the sample spans 100,000 to 150,000 clones, more than 65% being singletons. The specimen was peripheral blood. All receptors derive from a human donor in a cohort sampled during active COVID-19. CDR3s leave out the opening cysteine and the closing phenylalanine or tryptophan. A D gene is named only where the DNA matches it firmly.

D gene: NA
J gene: TRBJ2-3
V gene: TRBV7-8
CDR3 length: 14
CDR3 protein: ASSFVQISSTDTQY

D gene: NA
J gene: TRBJ1-4
V gene: TRBV18
CDR3 length: 13
CDR3 protein: ASSPPSGSDEKLF

D gene: NA
J gene: TRBJ1-1
V gene: TRBV28
CDR3 length: 12
CDR3 protein: ASSFGGPEKEAF

D gene: TRBD1
J gene: TRBJ2-7
V gene: TRBV9
CDR3 length: 12
CDR3 protein: ASSVMDRENEQY

D gene: TRBD1
J gene: TRBJ2-5
V gene: TRBV23-1
CDR3 length: 11
CDR3 protein: ASSQDRGEGQY

D gene: TRBD2
J gene: TRBJ2-1
V gene: TRBV5-1
CDR3 length: 13
CDR3 protein: ASSLSVGEGKEQF

D gene: TRBD1
J gene: TRBJ1-1
V gene: TRBV5-6
CDR3 length: 14
CDR3 protein: ASSPGTGYSGTEAF

D gene: NA
J gene: TRBJ1-2
V gene: TRBV6-5
CDR3 length: 13
CDR3 protein: ASSPRQFYNYGYT

D gene: NA
J gene: TRBJ1-1
V gene: TRBV28
CDR3 length: 11
CDR3 protein: ASSLSWNTEAF

D gene: NA
J gene: TRBJ1-5
V gene: TRBV19
CDR3 length: 12
CDR3 protein: ASSSSGASQPQH

D gene: NA
J gene: TRBJ2-7
V gene: TRBV5-1
CDR3 length: 11
CDR3 protein: ASSPGGQIEQY

D gene: TRBD1
J gene: TRBJ1-2
V gene: TRBV28
CDR3 length: 13
CDR3 protein: ASSLSPGQGPRYT

D gene: NA
J gene: TRBJ1-2
V gene: TRBV28
CDR3 length: 12
CDR3 protein: ASSLFGGKDGYT

D gene: NA
J gene: TRBJ2-5
V gene: TRBV24-1
CDR3 length: 12
CDR3 protein: ATSPQANEETQY

D gene: NA
J gene: TRBJ1-2
V gene: TRBV29-1
CDR3 length: 9
CDR3 protein: SVEVGQFLT

D gene: NA
J gene: TRBJ2-7
V gene: TRBV4-1
CDR3 length: 13
CDR3 protein: ASSHGPRSGGEQY

D gene: NA
J gene: TRBJ2-6
V gene: TRBV28
CDR3 length: 13
CDR3 protein: ASRGGVAGANVLT

D gene: TRBD2
J gene: TRBJ2-2
V gene: TRBV29-1
CDR3 length: 14
CDR3 protein: SVDGLAGAHTGELF

D gene: TRBD2
J gene: TRBJ2-3
V gene: TRBV6-2/TRBV6-3
CDR3 length: 13
CDR3 protein: ASSQTSGRTDTQY

D gene: NA
J gene: TRBJ2-7
V gene: TRBV12-3/TRBV12-4
CDR3 length: 11
CDR3 protein: ASFGGTAYEQY

D gene: TRBD2
J gene: TRBJ2-1
V gene: TRBV5-1
CDR3 length: 14
CDR3 protein: ASSLEASGRLGEQF

D gene: NA
J gene: TRBJ1-6
V gene: TRBV5-4
CDR3 length: 13
CDR3 protein: ASSLGSGPNSPLH

D gene: NA
J gene: TRBJ2-1
V gene: TRBV3-1/TRBV3-2
CDR3 length: 13
CDR3 protein: ASSQSLRGREEQF

D gene: TRBD1
J gene: TRBJ1-1
V gene: TRBV7-2
CDR3 length: 12
CDR3 protein: ASSLRGLNTEAF

D gene: NA
J gene: TRBJ1-1
V gene: TRBV30
CDR3 length: 13
CDR3 protein: AWIGGSMGNTEAF

D gene: NA
J gene: TRBJ2-3
V gene: TRBV7-2
CDR3 length: 13
CDR3 protein: ASSFRAGNTDTQY

D gene: NA
J gene: TRBJ2-3
V gene: TRBV27
CDR3 length: 14
CDR3 protein: ASSRSSGTSTDTQY

D gene: TRBD1
J gene: TRBJ2-5
V gene: TRBV5-1
CDR3 length: 13
CDR3 protein: ASSPGPGTGETQY

D gene: TRBD2
J gene: TRBJ2-4
V gene: TRBV7-6
CDR3 length: 12
CDR3 protein: ASSSTSGSNIQY

D gene: TRBD1
J gene: TRBJ1-1
V gene: TRBV6-6
CDR3 length: 12
CDR3 protein: ASSQPGTDTEAF

D gene: NA
J gene: TRBJ1-3
V gene: TRBV10-1
CDR3 length: 11
CDR3 protein: APTGGTGNTIY

D gene: TRBD1
J gene: TRBJ1-4
V gene: TRBV19
CDR3 length: 14
CDR3 protein: ASSRGTAATNEKLF